These T cell receptor beta chains were read from a single sample in a study of blood T cell repertoires in COVID-19. Data came from immunoSEQ multiplex PCR; TCRdb stores just in-frame clones and leaves some out. This table holds 55,000 to 80,000 clones, roughly 82% found once. The sequencing sample was made of peripheral blood. The receptors stem from a man older than 75 with active COVID-19. The CDR3 runs from the conserved cysteine through the conserved F or W. The D gene is left open where the match is weak. A clone size is listed for some rows: how often the clone was seen (once, few, many), or a class if it is expanded.

D,size,J,V,DNA,CDR3
.,once,TRBJ1-5,TRBV5-1,TGCGCCAGCAGTTCGGGGTTGGACCAGCCCCAGCATTTT,CASSSGLDQPQHF
.,once,TRBJ2-1,TRBV2,TGTGCCAGCAGATACTCGGGACTTTTTTCCGGTGAGCAGTTCTTC,CASRYSGLFSGEQFF
.,.,TRBJ1-1,TRBV11-1,TGTGCCAGCAGCCCCGGGAGTTTCATGAACACTGAAGCTTTCTTT,CASSPGSFMNTEAFF
.,once,TRBJ2-2,TRBV6-2/TRBV6-3,TGTGCCAGCAGTAGTTCCGGACTTCTCACCGGGGAGCTGTTTTTT,CASSSSGLLTGELFF
TRBD1,.,TRBJ1-5,TRBV6-1,TGTGCCAGCAGTGAAGCCTTGGGACAGCTCAATCAGCCCCAGCATTTT,CASSEALGQLNQPQHF
TRBD2,.,TRBJ2-2,TRBV7-8,TGTGCCAGCAGCTCCGGGACTAGCATCACCGGGGAGCTGTTTTTT,CASSSGTSITGELFF
.,.,TRBJ2-7,TRBV7-9,TGTGCCAGCAGCTTATCTCCCACATCCTACGAGCAGTACTTC,CASSLSPTSYEQYF
.,.,TRBJ1-2,TRBV7-9,TGTGCCAGCACGACAACGGGGCAGGGGATAAATGGCTACACCTTC,CASTTTGQGINGYTF
TRBD2,.,TRBJ2-1,TRBV19,TGTGCCAGTAGTATGACTAGCGGGGGTTCGGGTGAGCAGTTCTTC,CASSMTSGGSGEQFF
.,.,TRBJ1-5,TRBV3-1/TRBV3-2,TGTGCCAGCAGCCAGGCCGGGGAGCCCCAGCATTTT,CASSQAGEPQHF
TRBD2,.,TRBJ2-3,TRBV6-1,TGTGCCAGCAGTGAAGGACTAGCGCGCACAGATACGCAGTATTTT,CASSEGLARTDTQYF
TRBD1,.,TRBJ2-1,TRBV5-1,TGCGCCAGCAGCCAGGACAGGGGGGGCGAGCAGTTCTTC,CASSQDRGGEQFF
TRBD1,once,TRBJ2-5,TRBV18,TGTGCCAGCGCCAACAGGGGTGGTGAGACCCAGTACTTC,CASANRGGETQYF
TRBD1,.,TRBJ2-7,TRBV3-1/TRBV3-2,TGTGCCAGCAGCCAGCCTCCAGGGGGCGGTTCGTCCTACGAGCAGTACTTC,CASSQPPGGGSSYEQYF
.,.,TRBJ2-2,TRBV9,TGTGCCAGCAGCGACCAGACAGGCGGGGAGCTGTTTTTT,CASSDQTGGELFF
TRBD1,.,TRBJ2-5,TRBV5-1,TGCGCCAGCAGAGGAGGGACAGGGGTTTGGGAGACCCAGTACTTC,CASRGGTGVWETQYF
TRBD2,.,TRBJ2-5,TRBV29-1,TGCAGCGGCCAGCGGGGGGTACAAGAGACCCAGTACTTC,CSGQRGVQETQYF
TRBD2,.,TRBJ2-7,TRBV7-2,TGTGCCAGCAGCCGGAGTATAGCGGGAGCCGACTACGAGCAGTACTTC,CASSRSIAGADYEQYF
.,.,TRBJ1-5,TRBV14,TGTGCCAGCAGCACCTTTTCGGGGCAGCCCCAGCATTTT,CASSTFSGQPQHF
TRBD1,many,TRBJ2-2,TRBV4-3,TGCGCCAGCAGCCAGGATGCCGGGACAGCCAACACCGGGGAGCTGTTTTTT,CASSQDAGTANTGELFF
TRBD1,.,TRBJ2-5,TRBV7-3,TGTGCCAGCAGCTTAACCGGCGGACAGGGACAAGAGACCCAGTACTTC,CASSLTGGQGQETQYF
.,once,TRBJ2-1,TRBV28,TGTGCCAGCAGGGCTAGTTCACGTTGGCAGTTCTTC,CASRASSRWQFF
.,.,TRBJ1-3,TRBV5-1,TGCGCCAGCAGCTCGACAGTGAACTCTGGAAACACCATATATTTT,CASSSTVNSGNTIYF
.,.,TRBJ1-1,TRBV21-1,TGTGCCAGCAGCAAAGTACGGGAGGACAGACGGAACACTGAAGCTTTCTTT,CASSKVREDRRNTEAFF
TRBD1,few,TRBJ1-2,TRBV9,TGTGCCAGCAGCGCCCCGACAGGGGGACATGGCTACACCTTC,CASSAPTGGHGYTF
.,.,TRBJ2-7,TRBV28,TGTGCCGCTGGACAGGGAGGGCCCTACGAGCAGTACTTC,CAAGQGGPYEQYF
TRBD2,.,TRBJ2-1,TRBV7-2,TGTGCCAGCAGCTACGGCCTAGCGGGAGGGAGCTATGAGCAGTTCTTC,CASSYGLAGGSYEQFF
.,.,TRBJ2-3,TRBV7-9,TGTGCCAGCAGTCTAGCTTATACGCAGTATTTT,CASSLAYTQYF
TRBD1,few,TRBJ1-4,TRBV28,TGTGCCAGCAGGCATGGGGCACGGGGGACAGATAATGAAAAACTGTTTTTT,CASRHGARGTDNEKLFF
.,.,TRBJ1-5,TRBV6-6,TGTGCCAGCAGTTACTTGTCGGGGGACCAGCCCCAGCATTTT,CASSYLSGDQPQHF
TRBD2,.,TRBJ2-7,TRBV14,TGTGCCAGCAGCCAACTAACGGGGAGGGGCTCCTACGAGCAGTACTTC,CASSQLTGRGSYEQYF
.,.,TRBJ2-7,TRBV6-2/TRBV6-3,TGTGCCAGCAGTTACTCGAAGTGGGAGTCGAGGAACGAGCAGTACTTC,CASSYSKWESRNEQYF
.,few,TRBJ1-1,TRBV15,TGTGCCACCAGCAGGGCAGGGTACACTGAAGCTTTCTTT,CATSRAGYTEAFF
TRBD1,.,TRBJ1-4,TRBV28,TGTGCCAGCAGGACCGACAGGGGACGGAGAAAACTGTTTTTT,CASRTDRGRRKLFF
TRBD2,.,TRBJ2-1,TRBV7-2,TGTGCCAGCAGACGCGGGACTAGCGGGAGTCATGAGCAGTTCTTC,CASRRGTSGSHEQFF
.,once,TRBJ2-1,TRBV28,TGTGCCAGCAGTTTAGGAACGACTAGAGGCGGCTACAATGAGCAGTTCTTC,CASSLGTTRGGYNEQFF
TRBD1,.,TRBJ1-1,TRBV9,TGTGCCAGCAGCGTAGTGGGGACAGGGGGCACTGAAGCTTTCTTT,CASSVVGTGGTEAFF
TRBD2,.,TRBJ2-1,TRBV5-4,TGTGCCAGCAGCTCATCCGGAGCGGGGTACAATGAGCAGTTCTTC,CASSSSGAGYNEQFF
.,.,TRBJ2-1,TRBV4-2,TGTGCCAGCAGCCAATCCCCGGCAGGGACAACCTCCTACAATGAGCAGTTCTTC,CASSQSPAGTTSYNEQFF
.,.,TRBJ1-4,TRBV3-1/TRBV3-2,TGTGCCAGCAGCTCTCTCTTGGGGAGTGAAAAACTGTTTTTT,CASSSLLGSEKLFF
.,.,TRBJ1-5,TRBV7-2,TGTGCCAGCAGCTCAAGAAGCGGTCAGCCCCAGCATTTT,CASSSRSGQPQHF
.,.,TRBJ2-3,TRBV9,TGTGCCAGCAGCGTATCTGGCGGAACTAGCACAGATACGCAGTATTTT,CASSVSGGTSTDTQYF
TRBD2,few,TRBJ2-3,TRBV7-3,TGTGCCAGCAGCCGAACGGGGGGTAGTCGAGATACGCAGTATTTT,CASSRTGGSRDTQYF
TRBD1,.,TRBJ2-3,TRBV7-3,TGTGCCAGCAGCTTGGGACAGGGGGCTGTAGATACGCAGTATTTT,CASSLGQGAVDTQYF
.,.,TRBJ2-6,TRBV24-1,TGTGCCACCAGTGATGGACGGGGCTCTGGGGCCAACGTCCTGACTTTC,CATSDGRGSGANVLTF
.,.,TRBJ1-1,TRBV28,TGTGCCAGCAGTTTCACCGGGGGTATCAACACTGAAGCTTTCTTT,CASSFTGGINTEAFF
.,.,TRBJ2-5,TRBV7-3,TGTGCCAGCAGCTTAAGGGCCCAAGAGACCCAGTACTTC,CASSLRAQETQYF
.,.,TRBJ1-2,TRBV6-5,TGTGCCAGCATCGTGGGCTCCTATGGCTACACCTTC,CASIVGSYGYTF